Presented here are 3 T cell receptor beta chains from one specimen sequenced in a study of cytomegalovirus exposure and HLA in healthy donors (dated by TCRdb to about 2017). Libraries were prepared through the immunoSEQ multiplex PCR assay. The multiplex PCR relied on a mix of 60 forward primers for TCR Vbeta segments and 13 reverse primers for TCR Jbeta segments. TCRdb retrieved this table from immuneACCESS and kept in-frame rearrangements only. Not all clones are present; in checked studies, unresolved V genes account for under half, and no reason is known for the remainder. The sample has some 170,000 clones on record, about 71% of them singletons. The ten largest clonotypes hold roughly 3% of the sample. Sequenced material: PBMCs. The receptors come from a woman in her twenties or thirties in good health and CMV-seronegative.

This clone has a handful of counts. The gene calls are TRBV10-3 and TRBJ1-1; TRBD1 agrees at 7 bases. This CDR3 contains 17 residues. Germline CDR1 and CDR2: ENHRY and SYGVKD. Unmatched junction bases numbered 17, after V lost 10 bases and J lost 0 bases. DNA for the CDR3: TGTGCCACCCCACCCAGACAGGGTCGATTCATGAACACTGAAGCTTTCTTT. This encodes CATPPRQGRFMNTEAFF.

This clone was detected only once. The J gene is TRBJ2-1, the V gene TRBV4-3; D remains ambiguous. The CDR3 has 13 residues. V lost 6 bases to trimming and J lost 1 base, with 7 bases between them. Germline V gives CDR1 LGHNA, CDR2 YSLEER. Here the CDR3 DNA reads TGCGCCAGCAGTCTAGGATCCTACAATGAGCAGTTCTTC. It specifies CASSLGSYNEQFF.

The rearrangement joins TRBV27 to TRBJ1-1; 7 bases are a match to TRBD1. This CDR3 comprises 15 residues. CDR1 and CDR2 from the germline V gene are MNHEY and SMNVEV (reference sequence). The V gene end was trimmed by 4 bases and the J gene end by 4 bases; junction bases not matched to a gene: 9. CDR3 in amino acids: CASSSDRALPTEAFF. The CDR3 nucleotides are TGTGCCAGCAGTTCCGACAGGGCATTACCCACTGAAGCTTTCTTT.